This TCR beta chain was sequenced in a study of blood T cells in healthy people across ages. Study background: Capture by template switching was about one barcoded beta molecule per two T cells. Study-level points and caveats: Older age coincided with a roughly linear decline in TCR beta diversity per million T cells. Diversity was estimated from one million T cells, and these estimates were considered underestimates.

V dropped 6 bases and J dropped 6 bases, with 7 bases sitting between them. The CDR3 is made up of 10 amino acids. Germline V CDR1 and CDR2: DFQATT, SNEGSKA (reference sequence). This clonotype was detected only a few times. Its antigen remains unknown. With a J-beta primer mix and a sample-barcoded 5' primer, a second PCR ran about 7 to 11 cycles. Every single cDNA molecule received a tag from a template-switch adaptor with 12 random nucleotides. TCRdb reprocessed the 5' RACE reads with MiXCR, giving one entry per CDR3 protein. The repertoire has 890,000 or so distinct CDR3 sequences, approximately 65% of them found once; the top ten carry roughly 25%.

Input material: blood. This clonotype was sampled from a man aged 30 to 39 in good health. The rearrangement links TRBV20-1 to TRBJ2-3, with D hard to call. CDR3 DNA sequence: TGCAGTGCGTCAGTTGATACGCAGTATTTT. Residues: CSASVDTQYF.